This T cell receptor (beta chain) was found in a study of Ad26.COV2.S vaccination and SARS-CoV-2 variants. Notes on the study in general: Breadth measured for non-spike TCRs was similar across vaccine and placebo recipients.

Treatment given: approximately 18 received Ad26.COV2.S at low or high dose, single or two shots; roughly 5 received placebo; per-sample allocation not given. Sampling happened 63 days after the first vaccine or placebo injection. In this sample, this clone turned up a few times. As yet, its antigen is unknown. Some clones are missing from TCRdb's copy, which holds only in-frame ones; the method was immunoSEQ multiplex PCR. This sample yields over 300,000 clones, of which roughly 80% are seen a single time; almost 7.5% belongs to the top ten. CDR1 and CDR2 from the germline V gene are LGHDT and YNNKEL (reference sequence). This CDR3 region has 13 residues. V lost 4 bases to trimming and J lost 0 bases; unmatched junction nucleotides: 0.

Material: peripheral blood, obtained in a trial of Ad26.COV2.S vaccine versus placebo. The gene calls are TRBV3-1 (or the pseudogene TRBV3-2) and TRBJ2-7; 7 positions agree with TRBD2. The clonotype comes from a person aged 18-65 years who received the Ad26.COV2.S COVID-19 vaccine or a placebo. CDR3 coding DNA: TGTGCCAGCAGCCGGACTAGCTCCTACGAGCAGTACTTC. This encodes CASSRTSSYEQYF.